This T cell receptor (beta chain) was sequenced during a study of PD-1 blockade in classical Hodgkin lymphoma. Study-level results: CD4+ but not CD8+ TCR diversity rose significantly by C4D1. Patients starting nivolumab less than 1 year after ASCT had lower diversity and were excluded from later analyses. Reported baseline diversity: healthy donors highest, relapsed/refractory patients lowest.

Germline V CDR1 and CDR2: SGHRS, YFSETQ. The CDR3 contains 14 residues. V was cut by 4 bases and J by 2 bases, with 7 bases left in between. A note on this clone: Its matching antigen is unknown.

Sequenced by immunoSEQ multiplex PCR; TCRdb stores in-frame clones only, minus some. The sample shows roughly 30,000 clones, less than 90% of them seen only once. In every patient, relapse followed autologous stem cell transplantation, while exposure to brentuximab vedotin differed. The best responses consisted of complete response, partial response or progressive disease. The chain combines TRBV5-1 with TRBJ2-6; TRBD2 might be the D (5 bases). This receptor was identified in a human donor with classical Hodgkin lymphoma. The sample in question was peripheral blood mononuclear cells (PBMCs), obtained before the second cycle of nivolumab. The CDR3 is CASSPSPGANVLTF. As DNA, the CDR3 is TGCGCCAGCAGCCCTAGCCCTGGGGCCAACGTCCTGACTTTC. Full variable domain (remainder filled in from reference TRBV5-1 and TRBJ2-6): KAGVTQTPRYLIKTRGQQVTLSCSPISGHRSVSWYQQTPGQGLQFLFEYFSETQRNKGNFPGRFSGRQFSNSRSEMNVSTLELGDSALYLCASSPSPGANVLTFGAGSRLTVL.